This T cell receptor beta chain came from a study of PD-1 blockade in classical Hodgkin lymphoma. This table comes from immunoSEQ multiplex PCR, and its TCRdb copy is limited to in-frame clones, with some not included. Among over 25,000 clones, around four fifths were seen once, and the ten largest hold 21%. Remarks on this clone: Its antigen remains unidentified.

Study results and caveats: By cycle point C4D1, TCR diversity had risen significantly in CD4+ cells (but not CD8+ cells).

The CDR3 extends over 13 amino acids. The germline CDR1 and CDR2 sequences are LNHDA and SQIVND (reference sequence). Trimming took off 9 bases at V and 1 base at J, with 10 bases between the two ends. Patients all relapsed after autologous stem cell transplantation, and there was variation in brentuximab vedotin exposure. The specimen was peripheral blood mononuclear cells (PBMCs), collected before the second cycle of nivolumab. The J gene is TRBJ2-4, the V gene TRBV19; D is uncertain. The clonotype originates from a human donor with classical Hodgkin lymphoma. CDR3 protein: CASGVGAKNIQYF. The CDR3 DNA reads TGTGCCAGCGGCGTGGGGGCCAAAAACATTCAGTACTTC.